This T cell receptor beta chain stems from a study of PD-1 and CTLA-4 blockade in melanoma. Assay used: immunoSEQ multiplex PCR; TCRdb lists only in-frame clones, some missing. The repertoire holds under 20,000 clones, with around 70% as singletons. The CDR3 consists of 12 residues. The V gene's germline CDR1 is SGHNT and CDR2 YYREEE (reference sequence). V was trimmed by 4 bases and J by 4 bases, leaving 9 bases between them. Sequences were derived from CD8+ T cells from peripheral blood, sampled from a patient given anti-PD-1 treatment. This sequence originates from a human donor with melanoma. The chain joins TRBV5-4 to TRBJ2-7; tentative D call: TRBD1 (6 bases). The CDR3 nucleotides are TGTGCCAGCAGCAGCGACAGGTACGAGCAGTACTTC. As protein: CASSSDRYEQYF.